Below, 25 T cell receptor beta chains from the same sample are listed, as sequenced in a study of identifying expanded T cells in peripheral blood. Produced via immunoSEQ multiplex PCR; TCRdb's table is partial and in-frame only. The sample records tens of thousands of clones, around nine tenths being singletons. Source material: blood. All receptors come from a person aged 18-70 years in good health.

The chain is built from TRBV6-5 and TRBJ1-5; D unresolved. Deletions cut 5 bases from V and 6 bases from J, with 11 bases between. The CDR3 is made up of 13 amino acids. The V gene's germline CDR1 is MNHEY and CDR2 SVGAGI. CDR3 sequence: CASSVGSRQPQHF. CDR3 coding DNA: TGTGCCAGCAGTGTCGGCAGTCGTCAGCCCCAGCATTTT.

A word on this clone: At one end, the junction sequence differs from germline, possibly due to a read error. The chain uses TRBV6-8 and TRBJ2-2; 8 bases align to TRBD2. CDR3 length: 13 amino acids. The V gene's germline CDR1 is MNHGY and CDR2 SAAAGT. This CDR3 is CANSWTSFGELFF. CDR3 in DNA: TGTGCCAACAGTTGGACTAGCTTCGGGGAGCTGTTTTTT.

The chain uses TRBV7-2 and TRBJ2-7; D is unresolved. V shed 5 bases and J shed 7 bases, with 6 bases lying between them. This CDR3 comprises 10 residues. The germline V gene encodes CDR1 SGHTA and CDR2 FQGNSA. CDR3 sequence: CASSAEEQYF. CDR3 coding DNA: TGTGCCAGCAGCGCGGAAGAGCAGTACTTC.

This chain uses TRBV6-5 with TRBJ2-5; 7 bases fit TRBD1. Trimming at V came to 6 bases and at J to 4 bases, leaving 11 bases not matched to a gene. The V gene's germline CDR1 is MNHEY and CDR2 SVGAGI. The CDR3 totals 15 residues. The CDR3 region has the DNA TGTGCCAGCAGCCGAACAGGGGCTAGAGGAGAGACCCAGTACTTC. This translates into CASSRTGARGETQYF.

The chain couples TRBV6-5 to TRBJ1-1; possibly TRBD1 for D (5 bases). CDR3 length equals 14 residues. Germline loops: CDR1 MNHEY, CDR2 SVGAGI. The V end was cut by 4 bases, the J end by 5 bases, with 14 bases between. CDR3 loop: CASSWFREGTEAFF. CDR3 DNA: TGTGCCAGCAGTTGGTTCAGGGAAGGGACTGAAGCTTTCTTT.

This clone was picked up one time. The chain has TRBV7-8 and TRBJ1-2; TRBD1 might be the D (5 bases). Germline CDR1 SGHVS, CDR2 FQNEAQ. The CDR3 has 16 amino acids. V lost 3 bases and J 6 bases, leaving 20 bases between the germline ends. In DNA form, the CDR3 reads TGTGCCAGCAGCTTGGGGGTCGGGGAGGAGGTAAATGGCTACACCTTC. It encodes CASSLGVGEEVNGYTF.

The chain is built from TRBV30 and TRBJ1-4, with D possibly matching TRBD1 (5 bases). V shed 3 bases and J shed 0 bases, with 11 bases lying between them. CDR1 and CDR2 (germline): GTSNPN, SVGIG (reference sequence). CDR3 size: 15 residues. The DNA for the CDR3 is TGTGCCTGGAGGGCGGGGGGAGCAACTAATGAAAAACTGTTTTTT. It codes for CAWRAGGATNEKLFF.

The chain's CDR3 is CASSWTLNTEAFF. DNA of the CDR3: TGTGCCAGCAGCTGGACACTGAACACTGAAGCTTTCTTT. V usage is TRBV11-3 and J usage is TRBJ1-1; possible D gene TRBD1, 5 bases. The V end lost 4 bases, the J end lost 0 bases, and 6 bases lay between the germline ends. This CDR3 region has 13 residues. Germline CDR1 reads SGHNT; CDR2 reads YENEEA.

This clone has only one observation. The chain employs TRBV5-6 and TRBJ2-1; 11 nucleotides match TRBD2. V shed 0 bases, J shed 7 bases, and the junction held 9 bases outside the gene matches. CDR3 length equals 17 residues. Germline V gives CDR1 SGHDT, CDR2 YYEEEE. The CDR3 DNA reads TGTGCCAGCAGCTTGGCGTCTTGGGGACTAGCGGTTAATGAGCAGTTCTTC. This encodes CASSLASWGLAVNEQFF.

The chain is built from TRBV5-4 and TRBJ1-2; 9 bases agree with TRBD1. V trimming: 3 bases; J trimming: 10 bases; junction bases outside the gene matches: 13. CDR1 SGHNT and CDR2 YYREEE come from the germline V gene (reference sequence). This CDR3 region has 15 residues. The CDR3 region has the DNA TGTGCCAGCAGCTCCGAAGACCGGGACAGGGTATTCTACACCTTC. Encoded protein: CASSSEDRDRVFYTF. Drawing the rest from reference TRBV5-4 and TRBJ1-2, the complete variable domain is ETGVTQSPTHLIKTRGQQVTLRCSSQSGHNTVSWYQQALGQGPQFIFQYYREEENGRGNFPPRFSGLQFPNYSSELNVNALELDDSALYLCASSSEDRDRVFYTFGSGTRLTVV.

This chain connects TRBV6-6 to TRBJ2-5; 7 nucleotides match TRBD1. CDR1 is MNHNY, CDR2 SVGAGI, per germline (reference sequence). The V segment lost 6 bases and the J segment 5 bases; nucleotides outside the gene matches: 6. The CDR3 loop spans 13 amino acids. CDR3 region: CASRDGQAETQYF. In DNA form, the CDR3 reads TGTGCCAGCAGAGACGGACAGGCGGAGACCCAGTACTTC.

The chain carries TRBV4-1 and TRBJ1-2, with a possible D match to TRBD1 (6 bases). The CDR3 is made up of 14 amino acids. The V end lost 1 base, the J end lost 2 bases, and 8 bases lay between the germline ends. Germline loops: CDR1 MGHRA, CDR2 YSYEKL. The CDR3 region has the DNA TGCGCCAGCAGCCAAGGGGGGGCCAACTATGGCTACACCTTC. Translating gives CASSQGGANYGYTF.

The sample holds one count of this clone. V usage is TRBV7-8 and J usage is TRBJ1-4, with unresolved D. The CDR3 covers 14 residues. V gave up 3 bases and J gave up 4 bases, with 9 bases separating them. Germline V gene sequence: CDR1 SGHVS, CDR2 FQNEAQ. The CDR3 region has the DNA TGTGCCAGCAGCTTTTCCAGCCGTAATGAAAAACTGTTTTTT. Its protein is CASSFSSRNEKLFF. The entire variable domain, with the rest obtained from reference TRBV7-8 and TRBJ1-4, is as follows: GAGVSQSPRYKVAKRGQDVALRCDPISGHVSLFWYQQALGQGPEFLTYFQNEAQLDKSGLPSDRFFAERPEGSVSTLKIQRTQQEDSAVYLCASSFSSRNEKLFFGSGTQLSVL.

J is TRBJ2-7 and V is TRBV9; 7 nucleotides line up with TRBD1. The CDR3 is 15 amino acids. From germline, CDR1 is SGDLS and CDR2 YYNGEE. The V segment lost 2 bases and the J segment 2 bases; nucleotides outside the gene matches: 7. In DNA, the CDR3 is TGTGCCAGCAGCGTGTCGACAGGGCTTCCCTACGAGCAGTACTTC. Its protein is CASSVSTGLPYEQYF.

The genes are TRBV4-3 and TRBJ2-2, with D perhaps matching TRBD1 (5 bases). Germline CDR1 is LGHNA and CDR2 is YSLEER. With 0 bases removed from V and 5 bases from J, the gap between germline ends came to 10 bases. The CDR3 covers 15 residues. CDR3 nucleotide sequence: TGCGCCAGCAGCCAAGAGTCAGGGCGAACCGGGGAGCTGTTTTTT. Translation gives CASSQESGRTGELFF.

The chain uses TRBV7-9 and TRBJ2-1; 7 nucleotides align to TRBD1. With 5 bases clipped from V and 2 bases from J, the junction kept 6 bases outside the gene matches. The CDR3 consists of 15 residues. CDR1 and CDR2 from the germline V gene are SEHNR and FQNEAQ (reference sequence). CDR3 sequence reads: CASSQRQGAYNEQFF. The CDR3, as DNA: TGTGCCAGCAGCCAACGACAGGGCGCCTACAATGAGCAGTTCTTC.

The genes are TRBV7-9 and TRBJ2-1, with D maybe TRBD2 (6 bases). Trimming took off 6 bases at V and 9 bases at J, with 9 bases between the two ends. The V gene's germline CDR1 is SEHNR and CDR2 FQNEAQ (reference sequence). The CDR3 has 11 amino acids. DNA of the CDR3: TGTGCCAGCAGGGTAGCGGTTGAGCAGTTCTTC. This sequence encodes CASRVAVEQFF.

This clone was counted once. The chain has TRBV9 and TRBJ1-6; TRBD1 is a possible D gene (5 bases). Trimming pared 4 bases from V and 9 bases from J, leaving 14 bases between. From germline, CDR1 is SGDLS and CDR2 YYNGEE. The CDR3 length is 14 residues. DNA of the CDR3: TGTGCCAGCAGCTCCGGGACGCCCTTTTCACCCCTCCACTTT. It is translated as CASSSGTPFSPLHF.

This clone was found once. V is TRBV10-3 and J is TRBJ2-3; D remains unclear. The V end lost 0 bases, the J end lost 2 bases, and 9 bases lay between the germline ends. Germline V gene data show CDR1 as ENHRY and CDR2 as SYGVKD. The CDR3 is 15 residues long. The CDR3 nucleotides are TGTGCCATCAGTGAGTCGTGGCAGCCCACAGATACGCAGTATTTT. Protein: CAISESWQPTDTQYF.

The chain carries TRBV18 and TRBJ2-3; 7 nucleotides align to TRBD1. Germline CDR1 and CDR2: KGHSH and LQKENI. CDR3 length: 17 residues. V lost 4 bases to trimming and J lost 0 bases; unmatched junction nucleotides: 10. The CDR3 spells CASSRTAGTASTDTQYF. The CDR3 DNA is TGTGCCAGCTCACGGACGGCCGGGACAGCTAGCACAGATACGCAGTATTTT.

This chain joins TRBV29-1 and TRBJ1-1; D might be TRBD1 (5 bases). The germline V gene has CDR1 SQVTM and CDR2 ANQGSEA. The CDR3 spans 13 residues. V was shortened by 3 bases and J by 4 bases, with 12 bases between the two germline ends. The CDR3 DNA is TGCAGCGTTGAGAGTCGGGGGGGCACTGAAGCTTTCTTT. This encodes CSVESRGGTEAFF.

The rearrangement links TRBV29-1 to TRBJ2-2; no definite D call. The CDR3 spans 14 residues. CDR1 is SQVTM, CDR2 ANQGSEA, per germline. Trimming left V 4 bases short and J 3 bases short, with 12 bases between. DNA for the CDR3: TGCAGCGTTGTAGGGCAGGCGGACACCGGGGAGCTGTTTTTT. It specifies CSVVGQADTGELFF.

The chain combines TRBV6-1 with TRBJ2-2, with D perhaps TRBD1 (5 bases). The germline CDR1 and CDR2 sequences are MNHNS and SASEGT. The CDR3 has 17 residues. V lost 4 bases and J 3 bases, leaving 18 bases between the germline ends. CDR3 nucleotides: TGTGCCAGCAGTGTTAGACAGCCCTTCACTTACACCGGGGAGCTGTTTTTT. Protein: CASSVRQPFTYTGELFF.

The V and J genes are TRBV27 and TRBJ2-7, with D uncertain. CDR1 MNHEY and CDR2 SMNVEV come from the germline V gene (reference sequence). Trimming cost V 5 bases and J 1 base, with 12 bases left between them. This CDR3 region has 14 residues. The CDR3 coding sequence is TGTGCCAGCAGTATCGCTGGGATTTCCTACGAGCAGTACTTC. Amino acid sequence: CASSIAGISYEQYF.

The CDR3 sequence is CASSPLGDGGETQYF. As DNA, the CDR3 is TGTGCCAGCAGCCCTTTAGGGGACGGAGGAGAGACCCAGTACTTC. This chain links TRBV7-9 with TRBJ2-5; D is possibly TRBD1 or TRBD2 (5 bases each). CDR3 length: 15 residues. Trimming pared 5 bases from V and 4 bases from J, leaving 17 bases between. CDR1 is SEHNR and CDR2 is FQNEAQ in the germline V gene (reference sequence). The entire variable domain, with the rest obtained from reference TRBV7-9 and TRBJ2-5, is as follows: DTGVSQNPRHKITKRGQNVTFRCDPISEHNRLYWYRQTLGQGPEFLTYFQNEAQLEKSRLLSDRFSAERPKGSFSTLEIQRTEQGDSAMYLCASSPLGDGGETQYFGPGTRLLVL.